The clone carrying this TCR beta chain came up a few times. The antigen remains undetermined. This specimen comes from a study of T cell responses to AZD1222 COVID-19 vaccine. Findings and caveats of the study: Reports say nearly half of spike-specific TCRs go after unmutated variant regions. Donors were largely white British and mainly female; clonal diversity was possibly underestimated.

V was cut by 0 bases and J by 2 bases, with 9 bases left in between. Germline V lookup: CDR1 SGDLS, CDR2 YYNGEE. This CDR3 has 15 residues. This table comes from immunoSEQ multiplex PCR, and its TCRdb copy is limited to in-frame clones, with some not included. The sample has tens of thousands of clones; 85% to 90% are singletons. This receptor was obtained from an adult in good health. This specimen consisted of peripheral blood, obtained on day 0 of MenACWY control vaccination. The chain combines TRBV9 with TRBJ1-3; D may be TRBD1 (5 bases). The chain's CDR3 is CASSVAGTAGNTIYF. Written as DNA, the CDR3 is TGTGCCAGCAGCGTAGCCGGGACTGCTGGAAACACCATATATTTT.